These T cell receptor beta chains were read from a single sample in a study of T cell changes during pregnancy in multiple sclerosis. TCRdb keeps only in-frame clones here, not all; method: immunoSEQ multiplex PCR. The table includes tens of thousands of clones, approximately 92% detected once. Sequencing was performed on peripheral blood, taken in the third trimester of pregnancy. Receptor source: a female donor with multiple sclerosis, enrolled in a pregnancy study. Both conserved end residues are part of each CDR3. D genes are given only for firm matches. A row's size may be missing; if present it is once, few, many or a size class.

clone size: -
J gene: TRBJ2-1
D gene: TRBD1
V gene: TRBV28
CDR3 protein: CASTTGTGTNNEQFF
CDR3 DNA: TGTGCCAGCACCACCGGGACAGGGACCAACAATGAGCAGTTCTTC

clone size: once
J gene: TRBJ1-5
D gene: -
V gene: TRBV10-3
CDR3 protein: CAIRDSGNQPQHF
CDR3 DNA: TGTGCCATCAGGGACAGCGGCAATCAGCCCCAGCATTTT

clone size: -
J gene: TRBJ2-7
D gene: -
V gene: TRBV6-1
CDR3 protein: CASRSGGLPYEQYF
CDR3 DNA: TGTGCCAGCAGGTCCGGGGGGCTGCCCTACGAGCAGTACTTC

clone size: once
J gene: TRBJ2-5
D gene: -
V gene: TRBV30
CDR3 protein: CAWRIDEGGETQYF
CDR3 DNA: TGTGCCTGGAGAATTGACGAGGGTGGAGAGACCCAGTACTTC

clone size: -
J gene: TRBJ2-3
D gene: -
V gene: TRBV7-3
CDR3 protein: CASSLGYGVDTQYF
CDR3 DNA: TGTGCCAGCAGCCTAGGGTACGGGGTAGATACGCAGTATTTT

clone size: -
J gene: TRBJ1-3
D gene: TRBD1
V gene: TRBV27
CDR3 protein: CASSHRDSGGTIYF
CDR3 DNA: TGTGCCAGCAGTCACCGGGACAGCGGGGGCACCATATATTTT

clone size: -
J gene: TRBJ2-2
D gene: -
V gene: TRBV4-2
CDR3 protein: CASSQVVTKAGELFF
CDR3 DNA: TGTGCCAGCAGCCAAGTGGTTACTAAAGCCGGGGAGCTGTTTTTT

clone size: -
J gene: TRBJ2-1
D gene: TRBD2
V gene: TRBV5-4
CDR3 protein: CASSQAGTRRLIEQFF
CDR3 DNA: TGTGCCAGCAGCCAAGCCGGGACTAGGAGATTGATCGAGCAGTTCTTC

clone size: -
J gene: TRBJ2-1
D gene: TRBD2
V gene: TRBV6-4
CDR3 protein: CASSVASGRMVGEQFF
CDR3 DNA: TGTGCCAGCAGTGTGGCTAGCGGGAGGATGGTCGGTGAGCAGTTCTTC

clone size: -
J gene: TRBJ1-2
D gene: TRBD1
V gene: TRBV5-6
CDR3 protein: CASTRWGDRGSAFGYTF
CDR3 DNA: TGTGCCAGCACCAGATGGGGGGACAGGGGCTCGGCGTTTGGCTACACCTTC

clone size: -
J gene: TRBJ2-6
D gene: -
V gene: TRBV5-4
CDR3 protein: CASSLGRAGANVLTF
CDR3 DNA: TGTGCCAGCAGCTTGGGGAGGGCTGGGGCCAACGTCCTGACTTTC

clone size: -
J gene: TRBJ2-2
D gene: -
V gene: TRBV30
CDR3 protein: CAWSAHPSGELFF
CDR3 DNA: TGTGCCTGGAGTGCCCACCCTAGCGGGGAGCTGTTTTTT

clone size: -
J gene: TRBJ1-5
D gene: TRBD1
V gene: TRBV15
CDR3 protein: CATSRSRDRNSNQPQHF
CDR3 DNA: TGTGCCACCAGCAGGTCCCGGGACAGGAATAGCAATCAGCCCCAGCATTTT

clone size: -
J gene: TRBJ2-6
D gene: -
V gene: TRBV14
CDR3 protein: CASGLSGANVLTF
CDR3 DNA: TGTGCCAGCGGCTTATCTGGGGCCAACGTCCTGACTTTC

clone size: -
J gene: TRBJ1-5
D gene: -
V gene: TRBV28
CDR3 protein: CASRIMSGNQPQHF
CDR3 DNA: TGTGCCAGCAGAATTATGTCTGGCAATCAGCCCCAGCATTTT

clone size: -
J gene: TRBJ1-2
D gene: TRBD1
V gene: TRBV18
CDR3 protein: CASSPRLGTGGNYGYTF
CDR3 DNA: TGTGCCAGCTCACCTCGACTCGGGACAGGGGGGAACTATGGCTACACCTTC

clone size: -
J gene: TRBJ2-1
D gene: -
V gene: TRBV7-6
CDR3 protein: CASSLETGTEQFF
CDR3 DNA: TGTGCCAGCAGCTTAGAGACCGGGACAGAGCAGTTCTTC

clone size: once
J gene: TRBJ1-4
D gene: -
V gene: TRBV5-6
CDR3 protein: CASSFYGQSHEKLFF
CDR3 DNA: TGTGCCAGCAGCTTCTATGGGCAGAGTCATGAAAAACTGTTTTTT

clone size: -
J gene: TRBJ1-2
D gene: -
V gene: TRBV7-3
CDR3 protein: CASSFRGASNYGYTF
CDR3 DNA: TGTGCCAGCAGCTTTCGGGGGGCCAGTAACTATGGCTACACCTTC

clone size: -
J gene: TRBJ1-2
D gene: -
V gene: TRBV30
CDR3 protein: CAWSLRGRGGANYGYTF
CDR3 DNA: TGTGCCTGGAGTTTAAGAGGAAGGGGGGGCGCTAACTATGGCTACACCTTC

clone size: -
J gene: TRBJ2-5
D gene: TRBD1
V gene: TRBV5-4
CDR3 protein: CASSSTGPQETQYF
CDR3 DNA: TGTGCCAGCAGCTCGACAGGGCCCCAAGAGACCCAGTACTTC

clone size: -
J gene: TRBJ2-3
D gene: -
V gene: TRBV7-9
CDR3 protein: CASSRGGFGTDTQYF
CDR3 DNA: TGTGCCAGCAGCCGTGGCGGATTCGGCACAGATACGCAGTATTTT

clone size: -
J gene: TRBJ2-1
D gene: TRBD2
V gene: TRBV11-2
CDR3 protein: CASSPGTSGSSEQFF
CDR3 DNA: TGTGCCAGCAGCCCCGGGACTAGCGGGAGTAGTGAGCAGTTCTTC

clone size: -
J gene: TRBJ2-1
D gene: TRBD2
V gene: TRBV27
CDR3 protein: CASSLSGRYNEQFF
CDR3 DNA: TGTGCCAGCAGTTTAAGCGGGAGATACAATGAGCAGTTCTTC

clone size: -
J gene: TRBJ2-3
D gene: -
V gene: TRBV7-9
CDR3 protein: CASSPKQGLEADTQYF
CDR3 DNA: TGTGCCAGCAGCCCCAAACAGGGATTGGAGGCAGATACGCAGTATTTT